Detailed here is one TCR beta chain. Its target is unknown. Each TCR beta cDNA library carried unique molecular identifiers. TCRdb re-derived calls from the PCR reads in MiXCR, one entry per CDR3 protein. The sample consists of around 400,000 distinct CDR3 sequences, 30% to 45% of them appearing once. V was trimmed by 4 bases and J by 5 bases, leaving 17 bases between them. The CDR3 contains 15 residues. Germline V gene data show CDR1 as ENHRY and CDR2 as SYGVKD. The data stem from a study of post-analysis software for immune sequencing data. Findings and limits, study-wide: Included in a set of about 5 TRBV segments more frequent in patients than controls were TRBV5-6, TRBV5-1 and TRBV20-1.

The sequencing input was blood. The chain links TRBV10-3 to TRBJ1-1, with D possibly being TRBD1 (6 bases). This receptor was identified in a girl between 5 and 17 years old with multiple sclerosis. The CDR3: CAISALQGKGTEAFF. CDR3 nucleotide sequence: TGTGCCATCAGTGCGTTACAGGGTAAAGGAACTGAAGCTTTCTTT.